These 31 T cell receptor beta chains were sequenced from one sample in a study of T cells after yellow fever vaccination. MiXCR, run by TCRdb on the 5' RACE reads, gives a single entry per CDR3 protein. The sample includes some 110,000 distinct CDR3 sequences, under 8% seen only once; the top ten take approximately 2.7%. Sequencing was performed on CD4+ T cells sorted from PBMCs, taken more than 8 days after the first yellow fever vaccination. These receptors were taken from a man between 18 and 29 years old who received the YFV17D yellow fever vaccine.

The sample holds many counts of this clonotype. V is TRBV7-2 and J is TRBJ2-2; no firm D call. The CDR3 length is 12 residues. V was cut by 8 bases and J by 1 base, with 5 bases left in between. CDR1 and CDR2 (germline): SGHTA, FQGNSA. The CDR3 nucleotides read TGTGCCAGCCCGGGGAACACCGGGGAGCTGTTTTTT. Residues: CASPGNTGELFF.

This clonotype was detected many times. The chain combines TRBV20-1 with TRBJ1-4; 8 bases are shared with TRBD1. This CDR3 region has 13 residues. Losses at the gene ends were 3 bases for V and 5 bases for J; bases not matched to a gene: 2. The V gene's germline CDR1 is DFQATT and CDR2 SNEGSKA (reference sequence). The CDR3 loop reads CSARRQGNEKLFF. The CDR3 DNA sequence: TGCAGTGCTAGGCGACAGGGGAATGAAAAACTGTTTTTT.

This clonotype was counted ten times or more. CDR3 coding DNA: TGTGCCAGCAGTGAGAGGCCCAGAGGCACAGATACGCAGTATTTT. Its translation: CASSERPRGTDTQYF. The genes are TRBV2 and TRBJ2-3; D is unresolved. Trimming shortened V by 3 bases and J by 1 base, and 11 bases separated the two germline ends. This CDR3 region has 15 residues. The V gene's germline CDR1 is SNHLY and CDR2 FYNNEI.

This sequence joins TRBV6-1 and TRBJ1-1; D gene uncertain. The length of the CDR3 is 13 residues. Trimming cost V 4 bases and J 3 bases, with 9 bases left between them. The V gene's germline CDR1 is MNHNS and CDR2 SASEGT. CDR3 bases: TGTGCCAGCAGTGTGCGGGAGGACACTGAAGCTTTCTTT. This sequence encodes CASSVREDTEAFF.

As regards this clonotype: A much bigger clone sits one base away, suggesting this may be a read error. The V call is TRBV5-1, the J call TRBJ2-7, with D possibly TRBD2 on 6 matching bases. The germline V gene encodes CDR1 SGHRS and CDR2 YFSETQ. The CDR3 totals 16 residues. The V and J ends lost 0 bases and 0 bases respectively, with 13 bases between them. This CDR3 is CASSLGGVRPSYEQYF. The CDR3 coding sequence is TGCGCCAGCAGCTTGGGCGGGGTCAGGCCCTCCTACGAGCAGTACTTC.

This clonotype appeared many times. CDR3 region: CASMRAGYNSPLHF. The CDR3 bases are TGTGCCAGCATGAGGGCGGGTTATAATTCACCCCTCCACTTT. V and J are TRBV2 and TRBJ1-6; D gene uncertain. Germline CDR1 reads SNHLY; CDR2 reads FYNNEI. The CDR3 loop spans 14 amino acids. V was cut by 7 bases and J by 4 bases, with 11 bases left in between. The whole variable domain, remainder taken from reference TRBV2 and TRBJ1-6, is EPEVTQTPSHQVTQMGQEVILRCVPISNHLYFYWYRQILGQKVEFLVSFYNNEISEKSEIFDDQFSVERPDGSNFTLKIRSTKLEDSAMYFCASMRAGYNSPLHFGNGTRLTVT.

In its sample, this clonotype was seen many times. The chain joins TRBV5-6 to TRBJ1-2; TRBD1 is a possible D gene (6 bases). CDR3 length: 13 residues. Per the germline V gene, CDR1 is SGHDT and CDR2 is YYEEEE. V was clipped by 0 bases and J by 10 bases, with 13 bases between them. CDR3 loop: CASSLDRAHLYTF. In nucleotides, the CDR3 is TGTGCCAGCAGCTTGGACAGGGCCCACCTCTACACCTTC.

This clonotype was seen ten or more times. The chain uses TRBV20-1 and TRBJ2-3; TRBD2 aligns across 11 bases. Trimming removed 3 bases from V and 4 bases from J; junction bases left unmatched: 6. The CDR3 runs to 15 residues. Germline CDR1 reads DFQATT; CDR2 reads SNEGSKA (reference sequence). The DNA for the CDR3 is TGCAGTGCTAGTAAAGCTAGCGGGGGGTCAGATACGCAGTATTTT. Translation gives CSASKASGGSDTQYF.

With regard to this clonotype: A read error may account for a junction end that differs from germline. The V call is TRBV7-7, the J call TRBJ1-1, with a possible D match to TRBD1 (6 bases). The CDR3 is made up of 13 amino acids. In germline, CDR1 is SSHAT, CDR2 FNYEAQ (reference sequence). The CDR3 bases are TGTGCTAGCAGCCGGACAGCAAACACTGAAGCTTTCTTT. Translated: CASSRTANTEAFF.

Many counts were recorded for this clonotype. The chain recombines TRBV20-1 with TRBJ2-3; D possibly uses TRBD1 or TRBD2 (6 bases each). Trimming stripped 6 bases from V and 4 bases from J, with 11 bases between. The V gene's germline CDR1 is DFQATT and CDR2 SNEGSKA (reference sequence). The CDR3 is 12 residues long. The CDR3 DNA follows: TGCAGTGCCGAGGGGGGTGCAGATACGCAGTATTTT. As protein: CSAEGGADTQYF.

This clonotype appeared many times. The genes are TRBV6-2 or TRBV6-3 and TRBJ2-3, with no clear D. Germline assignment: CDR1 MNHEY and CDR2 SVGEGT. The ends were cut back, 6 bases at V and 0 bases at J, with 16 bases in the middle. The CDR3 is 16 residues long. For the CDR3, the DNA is TGTGCCAGCAGCTCAAGTCCCCCGGAGAGCACAGATACGCAGTATTTT. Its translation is CASSSSPPESTDTQYF.

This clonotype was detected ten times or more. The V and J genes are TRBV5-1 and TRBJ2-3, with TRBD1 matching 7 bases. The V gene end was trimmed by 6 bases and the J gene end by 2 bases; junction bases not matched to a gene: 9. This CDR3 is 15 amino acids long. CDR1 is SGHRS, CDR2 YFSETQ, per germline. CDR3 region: CASIRGQHFTDTQYF. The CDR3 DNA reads TGCGCCAGCATCCGGGGACAGCACTTCACAGATACGCAGTATTTT.

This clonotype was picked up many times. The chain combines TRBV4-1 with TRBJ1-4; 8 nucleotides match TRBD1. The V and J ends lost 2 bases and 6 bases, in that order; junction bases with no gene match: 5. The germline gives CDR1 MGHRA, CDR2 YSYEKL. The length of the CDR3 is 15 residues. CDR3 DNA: TGCGCCAGCAGCCAAACAGGGGGATTGTATGAAAAACTGTTTTTT. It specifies CASSQTGGLYEKLFF.

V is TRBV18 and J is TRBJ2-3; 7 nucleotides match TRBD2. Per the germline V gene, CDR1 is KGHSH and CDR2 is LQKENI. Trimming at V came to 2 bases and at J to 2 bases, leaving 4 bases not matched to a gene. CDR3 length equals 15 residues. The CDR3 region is CASSPISGVTDTQYF. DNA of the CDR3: TGTGCCAGCTCACCAATAAGCGGGGTCACAGATACGCAGTATTTT.

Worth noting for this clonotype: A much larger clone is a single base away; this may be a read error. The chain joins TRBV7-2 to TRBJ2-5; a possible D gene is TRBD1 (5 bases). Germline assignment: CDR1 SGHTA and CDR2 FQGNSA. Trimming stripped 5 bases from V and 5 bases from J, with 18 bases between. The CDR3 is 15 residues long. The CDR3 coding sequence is TGTGCCAGCAGCGCCCGAGCAGGGTTGAAGGAGACCCAGTACTTC. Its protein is CASSARAGLKETQYF.

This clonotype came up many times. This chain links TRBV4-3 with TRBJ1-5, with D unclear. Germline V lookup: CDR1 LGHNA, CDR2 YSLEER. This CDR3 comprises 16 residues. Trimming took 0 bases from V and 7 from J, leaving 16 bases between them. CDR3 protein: CASSQDLPGYGQPQHF. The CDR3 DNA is TGCGCCAGCAGCCAAGATCTTCCAGGCTATGGCCAGCCCCAGCATTTT.

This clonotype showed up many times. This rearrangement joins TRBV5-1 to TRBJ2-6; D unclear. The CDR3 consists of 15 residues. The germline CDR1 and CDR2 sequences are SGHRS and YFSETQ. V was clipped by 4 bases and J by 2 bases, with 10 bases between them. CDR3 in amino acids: CASSGAITGANVLTF. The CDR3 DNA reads TGCGCCAGCAGCGGAGCTATTACTGGGGCCAACGTCCTGACTTTC.

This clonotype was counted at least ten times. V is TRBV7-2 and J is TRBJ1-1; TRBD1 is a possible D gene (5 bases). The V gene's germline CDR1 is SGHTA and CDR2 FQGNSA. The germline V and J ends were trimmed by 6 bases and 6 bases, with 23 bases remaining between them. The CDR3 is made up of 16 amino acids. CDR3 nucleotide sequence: TGTGCCAGCAGTCAACCGGGCCCACGAAGGGGATCTGAAGCTTTCTTT. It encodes CASSQPGPRRGSEAFF.

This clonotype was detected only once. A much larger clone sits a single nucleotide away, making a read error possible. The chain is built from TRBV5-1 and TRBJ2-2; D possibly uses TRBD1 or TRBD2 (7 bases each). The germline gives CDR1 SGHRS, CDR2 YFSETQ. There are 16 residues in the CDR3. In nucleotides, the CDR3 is TGCGTCAGCAGCCAGGGAGGGGGCGCGAACACCGGGGAGCTGTTTTTT. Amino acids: CVSSQGGGANTGELFF.

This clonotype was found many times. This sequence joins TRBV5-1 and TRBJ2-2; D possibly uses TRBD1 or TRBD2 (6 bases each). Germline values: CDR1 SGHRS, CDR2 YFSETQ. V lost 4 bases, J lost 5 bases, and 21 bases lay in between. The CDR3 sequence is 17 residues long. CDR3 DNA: TGCGCCAGCAGCCCGCTGAGTGGGGGGCCTGAGACCGGGGAGCTGTTTTTT. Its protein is CASSPLSGGPETGELFF.

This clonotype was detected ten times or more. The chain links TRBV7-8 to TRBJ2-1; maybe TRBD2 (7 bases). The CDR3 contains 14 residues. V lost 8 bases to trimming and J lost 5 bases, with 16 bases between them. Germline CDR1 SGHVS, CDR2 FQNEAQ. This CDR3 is CASGLTGGDNEQFF. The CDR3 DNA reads TGTGCCAGCGGTCTGACGGGGGGCGACAATGAGCAGTTCTTC.

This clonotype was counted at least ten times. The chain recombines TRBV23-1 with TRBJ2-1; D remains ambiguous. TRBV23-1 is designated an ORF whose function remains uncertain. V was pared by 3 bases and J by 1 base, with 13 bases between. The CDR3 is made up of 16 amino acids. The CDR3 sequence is CASSHPGDGSYNEQFF. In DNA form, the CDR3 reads TGCGCCAGCAGTCACCCCGGAGACGGATCCTACAATGAGCAGTTCTTC.

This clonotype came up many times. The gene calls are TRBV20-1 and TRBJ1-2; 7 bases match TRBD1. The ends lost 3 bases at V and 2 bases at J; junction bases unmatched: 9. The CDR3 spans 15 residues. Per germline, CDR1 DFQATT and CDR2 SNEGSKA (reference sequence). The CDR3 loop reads CSASTSTGWNYGYTF. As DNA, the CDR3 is TGCAGTGCTAGTACGTCGACAGGGTGGAACTATGGCTACACCTTC.

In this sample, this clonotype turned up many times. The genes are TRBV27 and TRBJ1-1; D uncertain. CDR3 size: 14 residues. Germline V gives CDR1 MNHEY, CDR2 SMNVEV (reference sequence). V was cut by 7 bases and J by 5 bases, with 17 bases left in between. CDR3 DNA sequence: TGTGCCAGCAACTATCTCCCCCGCGGAACTGAAGCTTTCTTT. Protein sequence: CASNYLPRGTEAFF.

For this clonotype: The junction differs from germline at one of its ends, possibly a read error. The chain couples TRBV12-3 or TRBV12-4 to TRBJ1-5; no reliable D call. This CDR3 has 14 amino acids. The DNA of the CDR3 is TGTGCCAGCACCTTACAAGATAGCACTCAGCCCCAGCATTTT. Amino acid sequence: CASTLQDSTQPQHF.

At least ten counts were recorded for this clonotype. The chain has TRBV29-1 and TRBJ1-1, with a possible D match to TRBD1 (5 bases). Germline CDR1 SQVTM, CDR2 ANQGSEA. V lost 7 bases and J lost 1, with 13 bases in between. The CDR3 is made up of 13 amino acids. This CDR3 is CSANRDGNTEAFF. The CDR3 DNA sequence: TGCAGCGCCAACCGGGACGGGAACACTGAAGCTTTCTTT.

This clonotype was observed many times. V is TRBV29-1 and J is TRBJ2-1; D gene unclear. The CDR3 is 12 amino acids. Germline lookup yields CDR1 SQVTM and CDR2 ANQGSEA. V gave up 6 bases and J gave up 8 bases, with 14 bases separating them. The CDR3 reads CSVHVQIYEQFF. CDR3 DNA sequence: TGCAGCGTGCACGTACAGATCTATGAGCAGTTCTTC.

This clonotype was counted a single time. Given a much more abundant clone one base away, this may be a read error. The CDR3 nucleotides are TGTGCCAGCACCACAGGGGCCTGCACTGAAGCTTTCTTT. Protein: CASTTGACTEAFF. The chain employs TRBV2 and TRBJ1-1; 7 bases align to TRBD1. Trimming removed 7 bases from V and 4 bases from J; junction bases left unmatched: 6. Germline lookup yields CDR1 SNHLY and CDR2 FYNNEI. This CDR3 has 13 amino acids.

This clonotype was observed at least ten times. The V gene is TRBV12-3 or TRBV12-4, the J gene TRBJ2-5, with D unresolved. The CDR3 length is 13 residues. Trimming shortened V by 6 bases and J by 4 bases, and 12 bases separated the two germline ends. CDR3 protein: CASRFAWGETQYF. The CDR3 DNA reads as TGTGCCAGCAGATTCGCATGGGGAGAGACCCAGTACTTC.

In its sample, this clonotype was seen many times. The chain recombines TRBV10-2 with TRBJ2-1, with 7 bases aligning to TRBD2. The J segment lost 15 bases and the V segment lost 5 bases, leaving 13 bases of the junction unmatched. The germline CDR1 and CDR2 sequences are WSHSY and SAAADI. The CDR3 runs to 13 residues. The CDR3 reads CASSPWTSQSAFF. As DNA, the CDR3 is TGCGCCAGCAGTCCTTGGACTAGTCAGAGTGCGTTCTTC.

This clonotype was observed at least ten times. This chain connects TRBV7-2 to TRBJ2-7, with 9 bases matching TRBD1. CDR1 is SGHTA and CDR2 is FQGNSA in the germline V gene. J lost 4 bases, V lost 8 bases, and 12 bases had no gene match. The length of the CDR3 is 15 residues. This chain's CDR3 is CASSTGGQGLYEQYV. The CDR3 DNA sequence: TGTGCCAGCTCCACCGGGGGACAGGGATTGTACGAGCAGTACGTC.